This T cell receptor (beta chain) comes out of a study of T cell responses to AZD1222 COVID-19 vaccine. The CDR3 runs to 17 residues. V shed 7 bases and J shed 0 bases, with 19 bases lying between them. Per the germline V gene, CDR1 is LNHDA and CDR2 is SQIVND (reference sequence). Profiling relied on immunoSEQ multiplex PCR, and the TCRdb table lists in-frame clones only, not all of them. The sample yields about 110,000 clones, 92% seen once. The rearrangement links TRBV19 to TRBJ1-5; D is unresolved. This clonotype was sampled from an adult who received the AZD1222 COVID-19 vaccine. This sample comprised peripheral blood, obtained 28 days after the second AZD1222 dose. The CDR3 reads CASKSMGGAYSNQPQHF. The DNA for the CDR3 is TGTGCCAGTAAATCAATGGGTGGCGCGTATAGCAATCAGCCCCAGCATTTT.